This T cell receptor (beta chain) is drawn from a study of blood T cell repertoires in COVID-19 (dated by TCRdb to 2018 to 2020). Regarding the study in general: Samples from collaborators originated in the United States, Italy and Spain and spanned both the acute and convalescent phases of COVID-19. Samples came from the ongoing ImmuneRACE study (first 160 participants) plus 1,254 subjects from 6 global collaborators. Nearly every sample came with metadata listing a de-identified subject ID, COVID-19 status, age in years and sex. Where HLA class I and class II types were available, the types were taken from metadata supplied by the sample provider, not from assay-based typing. The repertoires were released in a freely available public database intended as a resource for research on the immune response to SARS-CoV-2. Deeply sampled blood TCRbeta repertoires from subjects exposed to, actively infected with, or recovered from COVID-19 were included in the dataset. The material from the prospective study consisted of cDNA or gDNA derived from T cells, B-cell-depleted T cells, or PBMCs.

The CDR3 numbers 14 residues from cysteine through phenylalanine. The DNA shown is the 42-base CDR3, in frame from base 1. The junction shows trimming of 1 base on V and 2 bases on J, plus 9 bases between the germline ends. Sequences SEHNR (CDR1) and FQNEAQ (CDR2) are obtained from the germline V gene (reference sequence). The paper's findings and limits, for the study overall: How much clinical and demographic metadata was included differed by source and by participant, and the metadata was provided uncurated.

Collaborating institutions collected whole blood in K2EDTA tubes following their own protocols. For TCRbeta analysis, collaborators shipped samples as frozen whole blood, isolated PBMCs, or DNA extracted from either of those sample types. This clone was picked up one time. Its specific antigen is unknown. No base quality information exists; no much larger clone differs at one position. The immunoSEQ Assay, a bias-controlled multiplex PCR, was used to amplify TCRbeta CDR3 regions from genomic DNA. On the study's bioinformatics: The number of nucleated cells in each sample was estimated by amplification of reference gene primers within the assay. To quantify the absolute abundance of each unique TCRbeta CDR3 rearrangement, sequence reads were collapsed and filtered. For each sample, productive Simpson clonality was calculated as the square root of Simpson's diversity index over productive rearrangements. TCRdb retrieved this table from immuneACCESS and kept in-frame rearrangements only. Not all clones are present; in checked studies, unresolved V genes account for under half, and no reason is known for the remainder. Clone size and V and J calls were adopted from that table, with D and trimming inferred from the DNA. Present in this sample are 50,000 or so clones, approximately 80% of which were seen just once. In total, the top ten clones hold approximately 5.7% of the sample.

This clonotype was obtained from a woman aged 55 to 70 with acute or convalescent COVID-19. This sequence uses TRBV7-9 and TRBJ2-7; tentative D gene TRBD2, with 6 bases matching. Sequencing was performed on peripheral blood. The sequence in DNA is TGTGCCAGCAGCTTAGGTAGCGGAACCTACGAGCAGTACTTC. Protein translation: CASSLGSGTYEQYF. With the rest looked up from the reference TRBV7-9 and TRBJ2-7 genes rather than sequenced, the full variable domain is DTGVSQNPRHKITKRGQNVTFRCDPISEHNRLYWYRQTLGQGPEFLTYFQNEAQLEKSRLLSDRFSAERPKGSFSTLEIQRTEQGDSAMYLCASSLGSGTYEQYFGPGTRLTVT.